The 3 T cell receptor beta chains reported below all come from one sample, sequenced in a study of blood T cell repertoires in COVID-19. The table came from immunoSEQ multiplex PCR; TCRdb's copy has only in-frame clones and leaves some out. Of tens of thousands of clones in the sample, nearly 90% are singletons; the top ten hold about 4.9%. Sequenced sample: peripheral blood. These receptors came from a woman aged 50 to 60 with active COVID-19.

The rearrangement links TRBV7-2 to TRBJ2-3; the match to TRBD2 covers 7 bases. CDR1 is SGHTA and CDR2 is FQGNSA in the germline V gene. The ends lost 5 bases at V and 2 bases at J; junction bases unmatched: 13. The CDR3 is 17 amino acids. CDR3 sequence: CASSPFLWEGATDTQYF. In nucleotides, the CDR3 is TGTGCCAGCAGCCCCTTCTTGTGGGAGGGAGCCACAGATACGCAGTATTTT.

This rearrangement joins TRBV12-3 or TRBV12-4 to TRBJ1-2; D gene uncertain. The V gene lost 7 bases and the J gene lost 0 bases, with 6 bases spanning the gap. This CDR3 has 12 amino acids. As DNA, the CDR3 is TGTGCCAGCACCGCAGCTAACTATGGCTACACCTTC. Translation gives CASTAANYGYTF.

CDR3 sequence: CASSLAGGVSEAFF. As DNA, the CDR3 is TGTGCCAGCAGCTTGGCAGGGGGCGTCTCTGAAGCTTTCTTT. This rearrangement joins TRBV5-8 to TRBJ1-1; 8 bases fit TRBD1. V was clipped by 0 bases and J by 6 bases; unmatched bases: 4. Germline assignment: CDR1 SGHTS and CDR2 YDEGEE. This CDR3 spans 14 amino acids.